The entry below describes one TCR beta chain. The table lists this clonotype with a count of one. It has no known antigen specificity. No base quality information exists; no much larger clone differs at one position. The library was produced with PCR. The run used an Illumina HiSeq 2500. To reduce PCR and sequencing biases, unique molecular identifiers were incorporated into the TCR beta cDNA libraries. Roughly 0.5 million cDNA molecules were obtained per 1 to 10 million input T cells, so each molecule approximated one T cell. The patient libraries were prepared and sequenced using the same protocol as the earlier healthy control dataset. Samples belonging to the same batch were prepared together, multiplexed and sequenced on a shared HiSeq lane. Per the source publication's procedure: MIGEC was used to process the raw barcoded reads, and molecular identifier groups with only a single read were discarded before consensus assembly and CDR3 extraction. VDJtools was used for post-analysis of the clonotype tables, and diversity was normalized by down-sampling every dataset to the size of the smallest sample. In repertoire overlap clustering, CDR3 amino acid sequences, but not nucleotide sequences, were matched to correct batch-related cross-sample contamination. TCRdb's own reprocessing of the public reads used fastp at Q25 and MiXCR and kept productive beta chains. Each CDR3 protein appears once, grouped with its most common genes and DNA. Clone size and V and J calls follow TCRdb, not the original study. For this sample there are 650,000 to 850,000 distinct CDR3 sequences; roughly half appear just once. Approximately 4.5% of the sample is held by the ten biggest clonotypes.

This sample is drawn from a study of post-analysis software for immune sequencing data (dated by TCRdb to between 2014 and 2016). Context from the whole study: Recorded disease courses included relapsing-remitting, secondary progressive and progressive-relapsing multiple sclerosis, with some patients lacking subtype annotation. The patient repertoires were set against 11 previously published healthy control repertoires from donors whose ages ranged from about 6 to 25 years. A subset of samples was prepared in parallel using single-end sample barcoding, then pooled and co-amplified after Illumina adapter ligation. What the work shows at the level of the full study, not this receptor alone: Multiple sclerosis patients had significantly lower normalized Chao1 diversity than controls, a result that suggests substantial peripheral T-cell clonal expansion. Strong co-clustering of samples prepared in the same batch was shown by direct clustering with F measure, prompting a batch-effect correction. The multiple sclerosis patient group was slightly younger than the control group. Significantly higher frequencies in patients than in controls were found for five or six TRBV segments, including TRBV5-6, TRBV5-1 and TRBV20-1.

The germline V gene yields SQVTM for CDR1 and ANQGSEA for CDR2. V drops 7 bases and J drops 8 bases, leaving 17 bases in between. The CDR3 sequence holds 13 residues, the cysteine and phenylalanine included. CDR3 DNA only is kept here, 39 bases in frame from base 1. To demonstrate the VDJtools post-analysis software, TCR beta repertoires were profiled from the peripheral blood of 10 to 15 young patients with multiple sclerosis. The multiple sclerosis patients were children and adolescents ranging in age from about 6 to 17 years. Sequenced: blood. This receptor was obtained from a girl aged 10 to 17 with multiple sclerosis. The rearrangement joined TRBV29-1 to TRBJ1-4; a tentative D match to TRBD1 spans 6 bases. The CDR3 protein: CSALGGHSEKLFF. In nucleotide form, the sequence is TGCAGCGCTTTAGGGGGACATAGCGAAAAACTGTTTTTT.